A single sample is the source of the 23 T cell receptor beta chains below, sequenced in a study of response to subunit inactivated influenza vaccine. TCRdb passed the RT-PCR reads through MiXCR, listing each CDR3 protein once. The sample yields roughly 630,000 distinct CDR3 sequences, approximately 15% seen once. Specimen: PBMCs from blood, collected around two weeks before vaccination. The receptors shown here come from a man aged 50 to 59 who received an inactivated influenza vaccine.

J is TRBJ2-7 and V is TRBV20-1, with D perhaps matching TRBD1 or TRBD2 (5 bases each). Per the germline V gene, CDR1 is DFQATT and CDR2 is SNEGSKA (reference sequence). With 6 bases removed from V and 3 bases from J, the gap between germline ends came to 15 bases. This CDR3 is built from 13 residues. The CDR3 coding sequence is TGCAGTGCGCGCCGGGACGAGTACTACGAGCAGTACTTC. Its protein product is CSARRDEYYEQYF.

This clonotype showed up just a few times. V is TRBV5-5 and J is TRBJ2-7; D uncertain. The CDR3 extends over 14 amino acids. V was cut by 5 bases and J by 0 bases, with 12 bases left in between. Germline CDR1 SGHKS, CDR2 YYEKEE (reference sequence). The CDR3 region has the DNA TGTGCCAGCAGTCGACAAACGTCCTCCTACGAGCAGTACTTC. It is translated as CASSRQTSSYEQYF.

This clonotype was detected many times. The genes are TRBV12-3 or TRBV12-4 and TRBJ2-1; tentatively, D is TRBD2 (6 bases). The V and J ends lost 0 bases and 2 bases respectively, with 8 bases between them. The CDR3 has 15 residues. The CDR3 sequence is CASSLAGGTYNEQFF. The DNA for the CDR3 is TGTGCCAGCAGTTTAGCGGGAGGCACCTACAATGAGCAGTTCTTC.

This clonotype was detected a few times. The chain has TRBV4-3 and TRBJ2-3; 11 bases align to TRBD2. CDR1 is LGHNA, CDR2 YSLEER, per germline. After removal of 0 bases from V and 2 bases from J, the junction contained 13 bases not matched to a gene. The CDR3 covers 20 residues. This chain's CDR3 is CASSQDLGLAGRTSTDTQYF. CDR3 DNA: TGCGCCAGCAGCCAAGACCTTGGACTAGCGGGCCGAACATCCACAGATACGCAGTATTTT.

CDR3: CSARPGGGQFF. The CDR3, as DNA: TGCAGTGCTAGGCCGGGGGGTGGACAGTTCTTC. The chain combines TRBV20-1 with TRBJ2-1, with 7 positions matching TRBD2. CDR1 and CDR2 from the germline V gene are DFQATT and SNEGSKA (reference sequence). Trimming cost V 3 bases and J 13 bases; bases outside gene matches: 6. This CDR3 is 11 amino acids long.

This clonotype occurred many times. The rearrangement links TRBV28 to TRBJ1-6; D possibly corresponds to TRBD1 (6 bases). The germline gives CDR1 MDHEN, CDR2 SYDVKM. V lost 4 bases and J 9 bases, leaving 7 bases between the germline ends. CDR3 length: 12 amino acids. DNA of the CDR3: TGTGCCAGCAGTTCAGGGGCTTCACCCCTCCACTTT. Encoded protein: CASSSGASPLHF.

The chain carries TRBV28 and TRBJ2-7; 13 bases map to TRBD2. Germline V lookup: CDR1 MDHEN, CDR2 SYDVKM. After removal of 4 bases from V and 4 bases from J, the junction contained 1 base not matched to a gene. The CDR3 extends over 14 amino acids. The CDR3 DNA reads TGTGCCAGCAGTTGGACTAGCGGGGGATACGAGCAGTACTTC. Encoded protein: CASSWTSGGYEQYF.

The chain links TRBV12-3 or TRBV12-4 to TRBJ2-1, with TRBD2 identical over 11 bases. The CDR3 loop spans 20 amino acids. The V gene end was trimmed by 2 bases and the J gene end by 0 bases; junction bases not matched to a gene: 12. DNA for the CDR3: TGTGCCAGCAGTTTATTTTTTCTAGCGGGGGGCCGCCGCTCCTACAATGAGCAGTTCTTC. Its protein product is CASSLFFLAGGRRSYNEQFF.

The gene calls are TRBV28 and TRBJ2-5, with 7 bases that match TRBD2. Germline V CDR1 and CDR2: MDHEN, SYDVKM. V dropped 7 bases and J dropped 1; count of bases not matched to a gene: 15. The CDR3 length is 17 residues. The CDR3 loop is CASNIPGLLPSQETQYF. The CDR3 coding sequence is TGTGCCAGCAACATCCCGGGACTACTCCCTAGCCAAGAGACCCAGTACTTC.

In its sample, this clonotype was seen many times. The chain couples TRBV5-1 to TRBJ2-1; D possibly corresponds to TRBD1 (6 bases). Trimming cost V 3 bases and J 5 bases, with 15 bases left between them. This CDR3 spans 15 amino acids. Germline V lookup: CDR1 SGHRS, CDR2 YFSETQ. This CDR3 is CASSSQGNSDNEQFF. DNA for the CDR3: TGCGCCAGCAGCTCGCAGGGGAATTCCGACAATGAGCAGTTCTTC.

The rearrangement links TRBV4-2 to TRBJ1-2; 8 bases fit TRBD1. CDR1 is LGHNA and CDR2 is YNFKEQ in the germline V gene. The CDR3 spans 17 residues. V lost 0 bases, J lost 3 bases, and 9 bases stayed unmatched. DNA of the CDR3: TGTGCCAGCAGCCAAGAGGTTCAGGGGGCATATGACTATGGCTACACCTTC. Amino acids: CASSQEVQGAYDYGYTF.

This clonotype was seen more than once but under ten times. The gene calls are TRBV6-4 and TRBJ2-1, with D possibly matching TRBD1 (6 bases). CDR1 is MRHNA and CDR2 is SNTAGT in the germline V gene. Trimming took off 7 bases at V and 7 bases at J, with 20 bases between the two ends. This CDR3 comprises 15 residues. CDR3 nucleotides: TGTGCCAGCACTCGTTACAGGGAGTTGGAGAATGAGCAGTTCTTC. Protein sequence: CASTRYRELENEQFF.

A few counts support this clonotype. The V and J genes are TRBV20-1 and TRBJ2-5; D is perhaps TRBD1 (6 bases). The CDR3 totals 15 residues. Germline V gives CDR1 DFQATT, CDR2 SNEGSKA (reference sequence). V lost 6 bases and J 1 base, leaving 18 bases between the germline ends. The DNA for the CDR3 is TGCAGTGCCCCTGACCCCAGGGGAGTCCAAGAGACCCAGTACTTC. Protein sequence: CSAPDPRGVQETQYF.

Only a few counts were recorded for this clonotype. The chain recombines TRBV4-1 with TRBJ2-1; 8 bases are shared with TRBD2. With 2 bases clipped from V and 6 bases from J, the junction kept 9 bases outside the gene matches. This CDR3 is 16 amino acids long. Germline-derived CDR1 and CDR2 are MGHRA and YSYEKL. The CDR3: CASSQPTGGLGNEQFF. The CDR3 coding sequence is TGCGCCAGCAGCCAACCAACGGGGGGGTTAGGCAATGAGCAGTTCTTC.

This rearrangement joins TRBV2 to TRBJ2-7; D not certain. The CDR3 loop spans 11 amino acids. The V end lost 6 bases, the J end lost 4 bases, and 7 bases lay between the germline ends. Germline-derived CDR1 and CDR2 are SNHLY and FYNNEI. CDR3 residues: CASSGMYEQYF. CDR3 nucleotides: TGTGCCAGCAGCGGTATGTACGAGCAGTACTTC.

This clonotype was counted a few times. J is TRBJ1-2 and V is TRBV20-1; 11 bases agree with TRBD1. Germline V gives CDR1 DFQATT, CDR2 SNEGSKA (reference sequence). V lost 6 bases and J lost 7; bases outside the gene matches: 13. This CDR3 is built from 15 residues. Here the CDR3 reads CSAKNKGQGAAGYTF. Written as DNA, the CDR3 is TGCAGTGCAAAAAATAAAGGACAGGGGGCTGCTGGCTACACCTTC.

In its sample, this clonotype was seen many times. This chain connects TRBV20-1 to TRBJ1-6; D is unresolved. V lost 3 bases to trimming and J lost 8 bases, with 17 bases between them. This CDR3 is 15 amino acids long. The germline V gene encodes CDR1 DFQATT and CDR2 SNEGSKA (reference sequence). As DNA, the CDR3 is TGCAGTGCTAGGGGTGACGTAGCTGGCGATTCACCCCTCCACTTT. This encodes CSARGDVAGDSPLHF.

This clonotype came up a few times. The chain carries TRBV20-1 and TRBJ2-1; 11 bases align to TRBD2. This CDR3 contains 19 residues. V was clipped by 0 bases and J by 1 base; unmatched bases: 11. The V gene's germline CDR1 is DFQATT and CDR2 SNEGSKA (reference sequence). Written as DNA, the CDR3 is TGCAGTGCTAGAGATGGGAGTCTCCTAGCGGGAGGTTCCTACAATGAGCAGTTCTTC. It is translated as CSARDGSLLAGGSYNEQFF.

This rearrangement joins TRBV7-9 to TRBJ2-1, with 10 bases that match TRBD1. The CDR3 has 15 residues. V shed 5 bases and J 3 bases; nucleotides not matched to a gene: 4. Germline V lookup: CDR1 SEHNR, CDR2 FQNEAQ (reference sequence). The DNA for the CDR3 is TGTGCCAGCAGCGTCGGACAGGGGGGCTACAATGAGCAGTTCTTC. Its protein product is CASSVGQGGYNEQFF.

This clonotype turned up a few times. The gene calls are TRBV18 and TRBJ1-1, with no clear D. Trimming took off 2 bases at V and 1 base at J, with 8 bases between the two ends. Looked up from germline, CDR1 is KGHSH and CDR2 is LQKENI. The CDR3 length is 14 residues. In nucleotides, the CDR3 is TGTGCCAGCTCACCAGGGGTTGAGAACACTGAAGCTTTCTTT. Protein: CASSPGVENTEAFF.

This clonotype has just a few counts. The V gene is TRBV4-3, the J gene TRBJ2-7; 11 bases align to TRBD1. Per the germline V gene, CDR1 is LGHNA and CDR2 is YSLEER. J was trimmed by 2 bases and V by 3 bases; bases with no gene match: 6. The CDR3 sequence is 16 residues long. CDR3 DNA: TGCGCCAGCAGCCATCTGGCGGGACAGGGGGCCTACGAGCAGTACTTC. It yields the protein CASSHLAGQGAYEQYF.

This clonotype was counted a few times. CDR3 in DNA: TGCAGTGCCAATAGACAGCGTAATGAAAAACTGTTTTTT. Protein sequence: CSANRQRNEKLFF. This rearrangement joins TRBV20-1 to TRBJ1-4; the D gene is possibly TRBD1 (5 bases). Looked up from germline, CDR1 is DFQATT and CDR2 is SNEGSKA (reference sequence). The CDR3 contains 13 residues. V lost 6 bases and J 4 bases, leaving 12 bases between the germline ends.

The chain is built from TRBV20-1 and TRBJ2-7, with TRBD2 matching over 8 bases. The J segment lost 2 bases and the V segment lost 3 bases, leaving 3 bases of the junction unmatched. The CDR3 loop spans 13 amino acids. Germline-derived CDR1 and CDR2 are DFQATT and SNEGSKA (reference sequence). The CDR3 nucleotides read TGCAGTGCTAGGGGGACTAGTCCCTACGAGCAGTACTTC. Protein: CSARGTSPYEQYF.